The 30 T cell receptor beta chains below were found in one sample sequenced in a study of T-cell memory formation after mild COVID-19. One entry per CDR3 protein, called by TCRdb with MiXCR from the 5' RACE reads. The table lists 430,000 or so distinct CDR3 sequences, roughly 25% of them singletons, with 12% in the top ten. Sample: PBMCs or a T cell subset sorted from them (not recorded which). The receptors were gathered from an adult woman who had mild COVID-19 (a few samples of this study predate the infection). Cell type and time point are not known.

This clonotype was counted a few times. The J gene is TRBJ1-1, the V gene TRBV24-1, with TRBD1 identical over 8 bases. Germline V gives CDR1 KGHDR, CDR2 SFDVKD. The CDR3 spans 17 residues. V shed 4 bases, J shed 1 base, and the junction held 10 bases outside the gene matches. The CDR3 protein is CATSEGGTGWENTEAFF. The CDR3 DNA reads TGTGCCACCAGTGAGGGAGGGACAGGCTGGGAGAACACTGAAGCTTTCTTT.

This clonotype was seen a handful of times. J is TRBJ2-1 and V is TRBV5-1; 9 bases map to TRBD1. The J segment lost 4 bases and the V segment lost 3 bases, leaving 5 bases of the junction unmatched. CDR1 is SGHRS and CDR2 is YFSETQ in the germline V gene. The CDR3 loop spans 15 amino acids. CDR3 residues: CASSSGTGKYNEQFF. The CDR3, as DNA: TGCGCCAGCAGCTCCGGGACAGGGAAATACAATGAGCAGTTCTTC.

The chain couples TRBV5-1 to TRBJ1-1; 9 positions match TRBD1. Germline values: CDR1 SGHRS, CDR2 YFSETQ. V gave up 4 bases and J gave up 6 bases; unmatched junction bases: 7. The CDR3 contains 14 residues. As DNA, the CDR3 is TGCGCCAGCAGCCCCAACCGGGACAGGGCTGAAGCTTTCTTT. Its protein product is CASSPNRDRAEAFF.

This clonotype was observed a few times. The rearrangement uses TRBV7-2 and TRBJ1-6, with a possible D match to TRBD1 (6 bases). Trimming stripped 1 base from V and 10 bases from J, with 17 bases between. The CDR3 has 16 residues. Germline CDR1 reads SGHTA; CDR2 reads FQGNSA. CDR3 residues: CASSLVGGSRGSPLHF. The DNA of the CDR3 is TGTGCCAGCAGCTTAGTCGGAGGGAGCAGGGGATCACCCCTCCACTTT.

The V gene is TRBV6-6, the J gene TRBJ2-3; 7 bases align to TRBD2. The CDR3 sequence is 16 residues long. The V segment lost 5 bases and the J segment 2 bases; nucleotides outside the gene matches: 10. Germline CDR1 is MNHNY and CDR2 is SVGAGI (reference sequence). The CDR3 coding sequence is TGTGCCAGCAGTAACCTCCGCGGGGGAAACACAGATACGCAGTATTTT. Translation: CASSNLRGGNTDTQYF.

This clonotype was recorded a few times. J is TRBJ1-1 and V is TRBV20-1, with D tentatively TRBD1 (5 bases). CDR1 and CDR2 from the germline V gene are DFQATT and SNEGSKA (reference sequence). V lost 2 bases to trimming and J lost 6 bases, with 16 bases between them. CDR3 size: 14 residues. CDR3 DNA sequence: TGCAGTGCTAGATCCCCCCGGGGCCGGGCTGAAGCTTTCTTT. Amino acid sequence: CSARSPRGRAEAFF.

This clonotype occurred a few times. V and J are TRBV20-1 and TRBJ2-1; the D gene is possibly TRBD1 (5 bases). There are 11 residues in the CDR3. Germline values: CDR1 DFQATT, CDR2 SNEGSKA (reference sequence). The germline V and J ends were trimmed by 6 bases and 12 bases, with 15 bases remaining between them. CDR3: CSARQQETQFF. In DNA, the CDR3 is TGCAGTGCGCGACAACAGGAGACGCAGTTCTTC.

V gene TRBV27 combines with J gene TRBJ2-1; 7 bases are shared with TRBD1. Germline assignment: CDR1 MNHEY and CDR2 SMNVEV (reference sequence). The CDR3 sequence is 16 residues long. The V and J ends lost 3 bases and 4 bases, in that order; junction bases with no gene match: 9. DNA for the CDR3: TGTGCCAGCAGTTTGCGACAGGGTTTGCGGTACAATGAGCAGTTCTTC. Translated, it gives CASSLRQGLRYNEQFF.

The chain carries TRBV20-1 and TRBJ2-7, with D perhaps assigned TRBD1 or TRBD2 (5 bases each). The CDR3 has 12 amino acids. The V end was cut by 1 base, the J end by 2 bases, with 6 bases between. Germline CDR1 is DFQATT and CDR2 is SNEGSKA (reference sequence). As DNA, the CDR3 is TGCAGTGCTAGAGTGGGGGCCTACGAGCAGTACTTC. Translating gives CSARVGAYEQYF.

The CDR3 is CASPLRDRINSPLHF. DNA for the CDR3: TGTGCCAGCCCCTTACGGGACAGGATTAATTCACCCCTCCACTTT. The chain employs TRBV21-1 and TRBJ1-6; the table gives TRBD1 as D, unverified against the DNA. TRBV21-1 is given as a pseudogene. This CDR3 has 15 residues.

This clonotype was detected a few times. The chain recombines TRBV3-1 with TRBJ2-7; D is undetermined. V was trimmed by 0 bases and J by 2 bases, leaving 8 bases between them. Looked up from germline, CDR1 is LGHDT and CDR2 is YNNKEL (reference sequence). The CDR3 sequence is 14 residues long. This CDR3 reads CASSQEPETYEQYF. DNA of the CDR3: TGTGCCAGCAGCCAAGAACCCGAAACCTACGAGCAGTACTTC.

This clonotype occurred many times. The CDR3 DNA reads as TGTGCCAGCAGTCCTGGGGGACATGAGCAGTTCTTC. Translated, it gives CASSPGGHEQFF. The chain links TRBV12-3 or TRBV12-4 to TRBJ2-1; D is possibly TRBD1 or TRBD2 (5 bases each). Trimming removed 5 bases at V and 8 bases at J, with 10 bases between. The CDR3 is 12 amino acids.

The chain couples TRBV12-5 to TRBJ2-3; maybe TRBD1 (6 bases). V was shortened by 11 bases and J by 4 bases, with 34 bases between the two germline ends. The CDR3 totals 19 residues. Germline CDR1 and CDR2: LGHNT and FRNRAP. CDR3 protein: CARALEGDIRRRFADTQYF. For the CDR3, the DNA is TGTGCTCGGGCCCTCGAGGGGGACATAAGACGGAGGTTCGCAGATACGCAGTATTTT.

The V and J genes are TRBV14 and TRBJ2-2; D gene uncertain. Germline V CDR1 and CDR2: SGHDN, FVKESK. The CDR3 covers 13 residues. V dropped 4 bases and J dropped 5 bases, with 8 bases sitting between them. DNA of the CDR3: TGTGCCAGCAGCCGATTCGTTACCGGGGAGCTGTTTTTT. Translation: CASSRFVTGELFF.

This clonotype was observed a handful of times. This chain connects TRBV29-1 to TRBJ2-2; D is undetermined. This CDR3 region has 12 residues. Germline CDR1 reads SQVTM; CDR2 reads ANQGSEA. Trimming took 1 base from V and 8 from J, leaving 8 bases between them. The CDR3 region is CSVEVEPGELFF. CDR3 in DNA: TGCAGCGTTGAAGTCGAGCCGGGGGAGCTGTTTTTT.

This clonotype was seen more than once but under ten times. The chain joins TRBV15 to TRBJ1-6, with 7 bases matching TRBD1. This CDR3 has 15 amino acids. Germline V gene sequence: CDR1 LNHNV, CDR2 YYDKDF (reference sequence). The ends lost 0 bases at V and 6 bases at J; junction bases unmatched: 2. In DNA form, the CDR3 reads TGTGCCACCAGCAGAGAGACAGGGTTTAATTCACCCCTCCACTTT. Translated: CATSRETGFNSPLHF.

V usage is TRBV12-2 and J usage is TRBJ1-2. TRBV12-2 is deemed a pseudogene. This CDR3 comprises 16 residues. CDR3 coding DNA: TGTGCAAGTCGCTTAGTCGCGCCCGAAGATCGCTATGGCTACACCTTC. Its translation: CASRLVAPEDRYGYTF.

The chain links TRBV24-1 to TRBJ2-1; D perhaps matches TRBD1 (5 bases). The germline V gene has CDR1 KGHDR and CDR2 SFDVKD. V was shortened by 3 bases and J by 3 bases, with 11 bases between the two germline ends. There are 15 residues in the CDR3. The CDR3 DNA reads TGTGCCACCAGTGATAATCAGGGCTTCTACAATGAGCAGTTCTTC. Protein sequence: CATSDNQGFYNEQFF.

The table lists this clonotype with a few counts. The rearrangement links TRBV12-3 or TRBV12-4 to TRBJ1-4; 8 bases line up with TRBD1. CDR3 size: 18 residues. Losses at the gene ends were 5 bases for V and 11 bases for J; bases not matched to a gene: 22. The CDR3 here is CASSLPPDREGAYGKLFF. The CDR3 DNA sequence: TGTGCCAGCAGTCTACCCCCGGACAGGGAGGGTGCATATGGGAAACTGTTTTTT.

This clonotype was picked up a small number of times. V is TRBV18 and J is TRBJ1-1; a weak D match, TRBD1 (6 bases). The V gene's germline CDR1 is KGHSH and CDR2 LQKENI. V dropped 3 bases and J dropped 1 base, with 12 bases sitting between them. The CDR3 spans 15 residues. The CDR3 nucleotides are TGTGCCAGCTCACCCGGGGACACTTCGAACACTGAAGCTTTCTTT. Encoded protein: CASSPGDTSNTEAFF.

This clonotype occurred a few times. The chain carries TRBV10-3 and TRBJ2-7, with a weak D call TRBD1 (6 bases). The CDR3 is made up of 15 amino acids. Trimming removed 3 bases at V and 2 bases at J, with 14 bases between. Germline-derived CDR1 and CDR2 are ENHRY and SYGVKD. The CDR3: CAISEQGRKTYEQYF. The DNA of the CDR3 is TGTGCCATCAGTGAACAGGGCAGAAAGACCTACGAGCAGTACTTC.

The rearrangement uses TRBV5-1 and TRBJ2-6; either TRBD1 or TRBD2 may supply D (5 bases each). V lost 3 bases, J lost 0 bases, and 10 bases lay in between. CDR3 size: 16 residues. CDR1 and CDR2 from the germline V gene are SGHRS and YFSETQ. CDR3 nucleotides: TGCGCCAGCAGCTCGGGGCAGCTCTCTGGGGCCAACGTCCTGACTTTC. Protein product: CASSSGQLSGANVLTF.

The V gene is TRBV4-1, the J gene TRBJ1-3, with D perhaps TRBD1 (6 bases). Trimming stripped 0 bases from V and 0 bases from J, with 18 bases between. This CDR3 is 19 amino acids long. The germline gives CDR1 MGHRA, CDR2 YSYEKL. The CDR3 spells CASSQERQTGAISGNTIYF. Written as DNA, the CDR3 is TGCGCCAGCAGCCAAGAAAGGCAGACAGGAGCAATCTCTGGAAACACCATATATTTT.

This clonotype was counted a few times. The V gene is TRBV4-1, the J gene TRBJ2-7; 8 bases map to TRBD1. The CDR3 runs to 16 residues. Germline CDR1 MGHRA, CDR2 YSYEKL. Unmatched junction bases numbered 9, after V lost 4 bases and J lost 1 base. The CDR3 region has the DNA TGCGCCAGCAGCCCCCCCGGCAGGGGGCATTCCTACGAGCAGTACTTC. It encodes CASSPPGRGHSYEQYF.

The V call is TRBV5-1, the J call TRBJ2-7; D perhaps matches TRBD1 (5 bases). Germline CDR1 is SGHRS and CDR2 is YFSETQ. Between the trimmed V and J ends, which lost 5 bases and 3 bases, there was a span of 12 bases. This CDR3 has 13 residues. The CDR3 bases are TGCGCCAGCAGGCCGGACACGAGCTACGAGCAGTACTTC. Its translation is CASRPDTSYEQYF.

This sequence joins TRBV7-9 and TRBJ2-7, with no clear D. The CDR3 is made up of 15 amino acids. V dropped 2 bases and J dropped 6 bases, with 17 bases sitting between them. In germline, CDR1 is SEHNR, CDR2 FQNEAQ (reference sequence). The CDR3 loop is CASSLWNGLRFEQYF. The CDR3 bases are TGTGCCAGCAGCTTATGGAACGGCCTCCGGTTCGAGCAGTACTTC.

The chain links TRBV3-1 to TRBJ1-2; 7 nucleotides match TRBD1. V shed 4 bases and J 4 bases; nucleotides not matched to a gene: 15. Germline CDR1 and CDR2: LGHDT and YNNKEL (reference sequence). The CDR3 runs to 17 residues. The CDR3 spells CASSLRRTGQGGYGYTF. The CDR3, as DNA: TGTGCCAGCAGCCTCCGCCGGACAGGCCAAGGGGGCTATGGCTACACCTTC.

The rearrangement uses TRBV15 and TRBJ2-1, with D perhaps given as TRBD1 or TRBD2 (5 bases each). The CDR3 is made up of 13 amino acids. With 0 bases removed from V and 8 bases from J, the gap between germline ends came to 8 bases. Germline CDR1 is LNHNV and CDR2 is YYDKDF (reference sequence). CDR3 DNA: TGTGCCACCAGCAGAGATCGGGGCCATGAGCAGTTCTTC. Translated: CATSRDRGHEQFF.

This clonotype occurred a few times. This rearrangement joins TRBV4-3 to TRBJ1-5; no reliable D call. Per the germline V gene, CDR1 is LGHNA and CDR2 is YSLEER. Between the trimmed V and J ends, which lost 2 bases and 3 bases, there was a span of 14 bases. There are 16 residues in the CDR3. The CDR3 loop reads CASSQQFGQYNQPQHF. The CDR3 DNA is TGCGCCAGCAGCCAACAGTTCGGTCAGTACAATCAGCCCCAGCATTTT.

This sequence joins TRBV9 and TRBJ1-2, with a possible D match to TRBD1 (6 bases). CDR1 is SGDLS, CDR2 YYNGEE, per germline. Trimming left V 0 bases short and J 6 bases short, with 12 bases between. CDR3 length: 14 residues. CDR3 residues: CASSVAAGVNGYTF. DNA for the CDR3: TGTGCCAGCAGCGTAGCGGCAGGGGTAAATGGCTACACCTTC.